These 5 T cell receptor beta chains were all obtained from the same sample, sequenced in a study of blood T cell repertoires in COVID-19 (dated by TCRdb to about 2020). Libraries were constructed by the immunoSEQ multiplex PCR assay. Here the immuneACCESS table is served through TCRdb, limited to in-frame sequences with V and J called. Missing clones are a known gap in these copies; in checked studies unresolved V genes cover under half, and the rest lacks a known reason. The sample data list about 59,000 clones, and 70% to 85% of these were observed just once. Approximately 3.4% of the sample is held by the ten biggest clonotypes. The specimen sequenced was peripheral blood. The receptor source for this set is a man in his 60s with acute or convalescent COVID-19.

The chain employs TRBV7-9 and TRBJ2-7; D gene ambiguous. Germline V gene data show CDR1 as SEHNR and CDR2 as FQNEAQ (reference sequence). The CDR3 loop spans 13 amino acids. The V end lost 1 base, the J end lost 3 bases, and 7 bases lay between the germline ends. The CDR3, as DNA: TGTGCCAGCAGCTTAGGTCCGTTCTACGAGCAGTACTTC. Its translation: CASSLGPFYEQYF.

This CDR3 is CASSFPPSTDTQYF. The CDR3, as DNA: TGTGCCAGCAGTTTTCCCCCTAGCACAGATACGCAGTATTTT. The V and J genes are TRBV6-2 or TRBV6-3 and TRBJ2-3; D remains unclear. The V and J ends lost 4 bases and 0 bases respectively, with 8 bases between them. This CDR3 region has 14 residues. Germline V gives CDR1 MNHEY, CDR2 SVGEGT.

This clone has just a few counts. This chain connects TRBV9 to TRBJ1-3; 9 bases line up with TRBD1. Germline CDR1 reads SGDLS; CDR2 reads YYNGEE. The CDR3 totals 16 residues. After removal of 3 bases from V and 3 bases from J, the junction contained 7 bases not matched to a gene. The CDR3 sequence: CASSASGTGIGNTIYF. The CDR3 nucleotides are TGTGCCAGCAGCGCCTCCGGGACAGGGATTGGAAACACCATATATTTT.

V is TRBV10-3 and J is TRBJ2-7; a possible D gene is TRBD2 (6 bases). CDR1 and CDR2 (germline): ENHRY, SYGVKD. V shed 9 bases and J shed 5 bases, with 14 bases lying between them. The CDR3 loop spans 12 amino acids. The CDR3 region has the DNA TGTGCCATTCGGACTACTCGCGACGAGCAGTACTTC. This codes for CAIRTTRDEQYF.

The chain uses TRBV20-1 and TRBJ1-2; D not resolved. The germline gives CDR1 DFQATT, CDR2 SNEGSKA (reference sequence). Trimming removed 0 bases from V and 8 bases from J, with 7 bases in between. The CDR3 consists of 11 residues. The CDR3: CSARDMRGYTF. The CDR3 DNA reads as TGCAGTGCTAGAGATATGCGGGGCTACACCTTC.